Listed here are 18 T cell receptor beta chains from one sample, sequenced in a study of blood T cell repertoires in COVID-19. Using immunoSEQ multiplex PCR, the repertoire was profiled, and TCRdb retains in-frame clones only, with some absent. The sample consists of around 130,000 clones, more than 80% of them appearing once. The sample taken for sequencing was peripheral blood. Receptor source: a human donor in a cohort sampled during active COVID-19.

V and J are TRBV5-1 and TRBJ1-1; D unclear. From germline, CDR1 is SGHRS and CDR2 YFSETQ. This CDR3 has 13 amino acids. Trimming stripped 0 bases from V and 11 bases from J, with 14 bases between. The CDR3 region has the DNA TGCGCCAGCAGCTTGGGTTCACTTGAAGAGGCTTTCTTT. Amino acids: CASSLGSLEEAFF.

The V call is TRBV4-3, the J call TRBJ2-7; D is perhaps TRBD1 (5 bases). There are 15 residues in the CDR3. V lost 0 bases and J lost 1, with 10 bases in between. Germline-derived CDR1 and CDR2 are LGHNA and YSLEER. DNA of the CDR3: TGCGCCAGCAGCCAAGACAGGACACTATCCTACGAGCAGTACTTC. This sequence encodes CASSQDRTLSYEQYF.

The V gene is TRBV19, the J gene TRBJ2-5, with D maybe TRBD2 (6 bases). The CDR3 loop spans 15 amino acids. The germline V and J ends were trimmed by 3 bases and 5 bases, with 16 bases remaining between them. Germline lookup yields CDR1 LNHDA and CDR2 SQIVND (reference sequence). As DNA, the CDR3 is TGTGCCAGTAGTATGGGAAGGGGAGGAAGGGAGACCCAGTACTTC. It encodes CASSMGRGGRETQYF. Drawing the rest from reference TRBV19 and TRBJ2-5, the complete variable domain is DGGITQSPKYLFRKEGQNVTLSCEQNLNHDAMYWYRQDPGQGLRLIYYSQIVNDFQKGDIAEGYSVSREKKESFPLTVTSAQKNPTAFYLCASSMGRGGRETQYFGPGTRLLVL.

The chain carries TRBV9 and TRBJ1-2, with D possibly TRBD1 on 5 matching bases. The CDR3 length is 15 residues. Germline V gene sequence: CDR1 SGDLS, CDR2 YYNGEE. V was cut by 4 bases and J by 3 bases, with 16 bases left in between. This CDR3 is CASSPPNAGHYGYTF. As DNA, the CDR3 is TGTGCCAGCAGCCCTCCTAATGCGGGGCACTATGGCTACACCTTC.

This rearrangement joins TRBV19 to TRBJ1-1, with TRBD1 as a possible D gene (6 bases). Trimming removed 4 bases at V and 0 bases at J, with 12 bases between. Looked up from germline, CDR1 is LNHDA and CDR2 is SQIVND (reference sequence). This CDR3 has 15 amino acids. The CDR3, as DNA: TGTGCCAGTAGTACCCCGGACAGTATGAACACTGAAGCTTTCTTT. Amino acids: CASSTPDSMNTEAFF. Looking up the rest from reference TRBV19 and TRBJ1-1 gives the full variable domain: DGGITQSPKYLFRKEGQNVTLSCEQNLNHDAMYWYRQDPGQGLRLIYYSQIVNDFQKGDIAEGYSVSREKKESFPLTVTSAQKNPTAFYLCASSTPDSMNTEAFFGQGTRLTVV.

V is TRBV5-3 and J is TRBJ2-1; 8 bases are a match to TRBD1. TRBV5-3 is an ORF, and what it does is uncertain. This CDR3 has 17 amino acids. The trim removed 2 bases at V and 6 bases at J, leaving 13 bases unmatched. CDR3 sequence (DNA): TGTGCCAGAAGCTTTTTTCTTCGGACAGGGAAGATCAATGAGCAGTTCTTC. Amino acid sequence: CARSFFLRTGKINEQFF.

The chain uses TRBV5-6 and TRBJ2-7; D is perhaps TRBD1 (5 bases). CDR1 SGHDT and CDR2 YYEEEE come from the germline V gene. V lost 3 bases to trimming and J lost 3 bases, with 7 bases between them. The CDR3 length is 12 residues. The CDR3 protein is CASSSDSYEQYV. The CDR3 DNA reads as TGTGCCAGCAGCTCCGACAGCTACGAGCAGTACGTC.

V is TRBV25-1 and J is TRBJ2-7, with TRBD1 matching 12 bases. CDR3 length: 16 residues. With V trimmed by 5 bases and J by 5 bases, 10 bases remained unmatched. Germline V CDR1 and CDR2: MGHDK, SYGVNS. The CDR3 DNA reads as TGTGCCAGCAGTTGGGACAGGGGGCTCCTCGGACACGAGCAGTACTTC. Residues: CASSWDRGLLGHEQYF.

This clone was seen only once. The rearrangement links TRBV5-6 to TRBJ1-5; unclear D gene. Germline V gives CDR1 SGHDT, CDR2 YYEEEE. The CDR3 has 16 amino acids. V was trimmed by 1 base and J by 1 base, leaving 12 bases between them. The CDR3 protein is CASSLYIDSSNQPQHF. DNA for the CDR3: TGTGCCAGCAGCTTGTACATAGACTCGAGCAATCAGCCCCAGCATTTT.

The chain combines TRBV6-1 with TRBJ2-1; TRBD2 aligns across 12 bases. The CDR3 runs 16 residues. V trimming: 2 bases; J trimming: 4 bases; junction bases outside the gene matches: 3. CDR1 is MNHNS, CDR2 SASEGT, per germline. CDR3 nucleotides: TGTGCCAGCAGTGAAACTAGCGGGGGGTTATACAATGAGCAGTTCTTC. It is translated as CASSETSGGLYNEQFF.

The rearrangement joins TRBV5-1 to TRBJ2-2; D is perhaps TRBD1 (5 bases). The CDR3 has 13 residues. Trimming took 0 bases from V and 8 from J, leaving 8 bases between them. CDR1 is SGHRS, CDR2 YFSETQ, per germline. The CDR3 reads CASSLGREGELFF. The CDR3 nucleotides are TGCGCCAGCAGCTTGGGCAGGGAAGGGGAGCTGTTTTTT.

This chain joins TRBV7-2 and TRBJ2-5; TRBD1 might be the D (6 bases). Germline CDR1 and CDR2: SGHTA and FQGNSA. Trimming cost V 5 bases and J 5 bases, with 12 bases left between them. This CDR3 spans 13 amino acids. The CDR3 region is CASSTGYRETQYF. The CDR3 DNA reads TGTGCCAGCAGCACAGGGTACAGGGAGACCCAGTACTTC.

This clone was picked up one time. Other nucleotide sequences from this sample produce the same CDR3. The chain carries TRBV7-2 and TRBJ1-4; TRBD1 agrees at 9 bases. The germline V gene has CDR1 SGHTA and CDR2 FQGNSA. This CDR3 contains 14 residues. V was pared by 3 bases and J by 4 bases, with 0 bases of the junction left unmatched. This CDR3 reads CASSLDRGNEKLFF. CDR3 bases: TGTGCCAGCAGCTTGGACAGGGGTAATGAAAAACTGTTTTTT.

In nucleotides, the CDR3 is TGTGCCAGCAGCTTGGTGCCGGGGGGGAGCACTGAAGCTTTCTTT. This codes for CASSLVPGGSTEAFF. The V gene is TRBV5-5, the J gene TRBJ1-1; tentative D call: TRBD1 (5 bases). The germline gives CDR1 SGHKS, CDR2 YYEKEE (reference sequence). The CDR3 extends over 15 amino acids. V was cut by 0 bases and J by 4 bases, with 13 bases left in between.

The chain carries TRBV19 and TRBJ1-2; TRBD1 matches at 12 bases. The CDR3 totals 15 residues. Germline V CDR1 and CDR2: LNHDA, SQIVND (reference sequence). V lost 2 bases and J lost 7; bases outside the gene matches: 5. CDR3 amino acids: CASSIWGQGARGYTF. The CDR3 DNA follows: TGTGCCAGTAGTATATGGGGACAGGGGGCGCGTGGCTACACCTTC.

The rearrangement links TRBV5-1 to TRBJ2-1; no definite D call. The V gene's germline CDR1 is SGHRS and CDR2 YFSETQ. This CDR3 region has 14 residues. V was clipped by 4 bases and J by 5 bases, with 13 bases between them. The CDR3 DNA sequence: TGCGCCAGCAGCCAGGTCTCCGCTCACAATGAGCAGTTCTTC. It codes for CASSQVSAHNEQFF.

This clone showed up just once. The rearrangement links TRBV28 to TRBJ1-5, with TRBD1 matching 7 bases. This CDR3 comprises 13 residues. The trim removed 6 bases at V and 3 bases at J, leaving 2 bases unmatched. Germline V gene data show CDR1 as MDHEN and CDR2 as SYDVKM. The CDR3 protein is CASRGQLNQPQHF. CDR3 nucleotide sequence: TGTGCCAGCAGGGGACAGCTCAATCAGCCCCAGCATTTT. Combining the CDR3 with reference TRBV28 and TRBJ1-5 gives the whole variable domain DVKVTQSSRYLVKRTGEKVFLECVQDMDHENMFWYRQDPGLGLRLIYFSYDVKMKEKGDIPEGYSVSREKKERFSLILESASTNQTSMYLCASRGQLNQPQHFGDGTRLSIL.

J is TRBJ2-1 and V is TRBV30, with 8 bases identical to TRBD2. This CDR3 has 18 residues. Trimming at V came to 5 bases and at J to 7 bases, leaving 22 bases not matched to a gene. Germline CDR1 GTSNPN, CDR2 SVGIG (reference sequence). Here the CDR3 DNA reads TGTGCCTGGGATATCGGACTAGACGTCAGCGGGGGAACAAATGAGCAGTTCTTC. Amino acid sequence: CAWDIGLDVSGGTNEQFF. Drawing the rest from reference TRBV30 and TRBJ2-1, the complete variable domain is SQTIHQWPATLVQPVGSPLSLECTVEGTSNPNLYWYRQAAGRGLQLLFYSVGIGQISSEVPQNLSASRPQDRQFILSSKKLLLSDSGFYLCAWDIGLDVSGGTNEQFFGPGTRLTVL.